This T cell receptor beta chain comes out of a study of T cell responses to AZD1222 COVID-19 vaccine. Data came from immunoSEQ multiplex PCR; TCRdb stores just in-frame clones and leaves some out. The sample lists about 140,000 clones, roughly 90% occurring once. Study observations and caveats: Only 5 or 6 people who got AZD1222 tested seropositive at baseline. Reports indicate that nearly half of spike-specific TCRs are directed at unmutated variant regions. Distributed over spike, vaccine-associated CD4 TCRs predominated at 160-218 and 743-854. Females made up more of the donors, who were largely white British, and clonal diversity may have come out too low.

Notes on this clone: Its antigen is as yet unknown.

This receptor was taken from an adult in good health. The sample consisted of peripheral blood, taken on day 0 of AZD1222 vaccination.

CDR3 in DNA: TGTGCCAGCAGTTTTTCCCGGGCAGATACGCAGTATTTT. Translated, it gives CASSFSRADTQYF. The chain recombines TRBV12-3 or TRBV12-4 with TRBJ2-3; D gene unclear. V shed 3 bases and J shed 4 bases, with 8 bases lying between them. The CDR3 contains 13 residues.